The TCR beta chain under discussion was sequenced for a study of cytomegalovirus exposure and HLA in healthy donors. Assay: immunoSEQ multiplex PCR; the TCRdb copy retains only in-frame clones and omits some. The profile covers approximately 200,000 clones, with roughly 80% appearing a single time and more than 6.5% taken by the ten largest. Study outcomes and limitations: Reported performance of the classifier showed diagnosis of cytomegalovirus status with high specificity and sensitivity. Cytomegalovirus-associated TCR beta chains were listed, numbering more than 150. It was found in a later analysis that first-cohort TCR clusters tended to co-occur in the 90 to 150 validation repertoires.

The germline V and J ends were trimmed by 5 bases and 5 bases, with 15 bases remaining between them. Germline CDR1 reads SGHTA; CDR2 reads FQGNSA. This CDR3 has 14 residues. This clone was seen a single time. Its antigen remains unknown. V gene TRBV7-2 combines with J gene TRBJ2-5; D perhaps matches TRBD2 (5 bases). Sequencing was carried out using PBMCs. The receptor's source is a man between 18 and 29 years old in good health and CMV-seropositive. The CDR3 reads CASSPRDGWETQYF. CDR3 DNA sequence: TGTGCCAGCAGCCCGAGGGATGGGTGGGAGACCCAGTACTTC.